These 32 T cell receptor beta chains share one sample of origin, sequenced in a study of cytomegalovirus exposure and HLA in healthy donors. PCR employed 60 Vbeta and 13 Jbeta primers. Here immunoSEQ multiplex PCR was the method, and the copy in TCRdb shows in-frame clones only, minus some. The table shows 150,000 to 200,000 clones, with about 64% occurring only once. Sequenced input: PBMCs. The receptor set was obtained from a man aged 50-59 years in good health and CMV-seronegative.

This rearrangement joins TRBV6-1 to TRBJ2-5; TRBD2 matches at 10 bases. The CDR3 length is 14 residues. The germline gives CDR1 MNHNS, CDR2 SASEGT. The trim removed 4 bases at V and 4 bases at J, leaving 3 bases unmatched. In DNA, the CDR3 is TGTGCCAGCAGTGCCGTAGCGGGGGGAGAGACCCAGTACTTC. Translated: CASSAVAGGETQYF.

This clone was counted only a few times. The V and J genes are TRBV7-9 and TRBJ1-1; D not resolved. Germline V gene lookup returns CDR1 SEHNR and CDR2 FQNEAQ (reference sequence). CDR3 size: 13 residues. V lost 5 bases and J lost 6, with 13 bases in between. The CDR3 here is CASSVFNVAEAFF. The CDR3 DNA follows: TGTGCCAGCAGCGTGTTTAATGTAGCTGAAGCTTTCTTT.

The chain is built from TRBV6-5 and TRBJ1-2; D not certain. This CDR3 region has 15 residues. Trimming removed 2 bases from V and 2 bases from J, with 12 bases in between. CDR1 MNHEY and CDR2 SVGAGI come from the germline V gene. The CDR3 loop is CASSYSPTGNYGYTF. The CDR3 region has the DNA TGTGCCAGCAGTTACAGTCCTACCGGGAACTATGGCTACACCTTC.

This chain uses TRBV11-2 with TRBJ2-2; D might be TRBD1 (6 bases). There are 15 residues in the CDR3. V lost 5 bases to trimming and J lost 0 bases, with 10 bases between them. Looked up from germline, CDR1 is SGHAT and CDR2 is FQNNGV. The CDR3 sequence: CASSPGQPNTGELFF. CDR3 nucleotide sequence: TGTGCCAGCAGCCCGGGACAACCGAACACCGGGGAGCTGTTTTTT.

The chain employs TRBV7-8 and TRBJ1-1; D not resolved. The CDR3 is made up of 16 amino acids. V lost 5 bases to trimming and J lost 0 bases, with 16 bases between them. Germline lookup yields CDR1 SGHVS and CDR2 FQNEAQ. The CDR3 DNA reads as TGTGCCAGCAGCCTCCGAATGACTGGAATGAACACTGAAGCTTTCTTT. Translation: CASSLRMTGMNTEAFF.

CDR3 sequence: CASSPAGAETDTQYF. The CDR3 region has the DNA TGTGCCAGCAGTCCCGCGGGGGCGGAAACAGATACGCAGTATTTT. The chain couples TRBV6-5 to TRBJ2-3; possibly TRBD2 for D (7 bases). This CDR3 has 15 residues. V was shortened by 5 bases and J by 3 bases, with 15 bases between the two germline ends. Germline loops: CDR1 MNHEY, CDR2 SVGAGI.

This clone was detected only once. Other DNA variants within this sample encode the same CDR3. The chain employs TRBV5-1 and TRBJ1-1; D unclear. The germline gives CDR1 SGHRS, CDR2 YFSETQ. V lost 3 bases to trimming and J lost 1 base, with 7 bases between them. This CDR3 has 13 residues. The CDR3 DNA reads TGCGCCAGCAGCTCCACACAGAACACTGAAGCTTTCTTT. The encoded protein is CASSSTQNTEAFF.

The chain joins TRBV5-4 to TRBJ1-1, with 10 bases identical to TRBD1. Germline lookup yields CDR1 SGHNT and CDR2 YYREEE (reference sequence). Losses at the gene ends were 1 base for V and 10 bases for J; bases not matched to a gene: 7. The CDR3 is made up of 14 amino acids. The CDR3 reads CASSLSRDRGPAFF. In DNA form, the CDR3 reads TGTGCCAGCAGCTTGTCCCGGGACAGGGGACCAGCTTTCTTT.

This clone was seen only a few times. The chain uses TRBV13 and TRBJ1-2; TRBD1 aligns across 8 bases. From germline, CDR1 is PRHDT and CDR2 FYEKMQ (reference sequence). The CDR3 consists of 17 residues. With V trimmed by 7 bases and J by 3 bases, 16 bases remained unmatched. CDR3 protein: CASTIPPGGQADYGYTF. CDR3 in DNA: TGTGCCAGCACCATCCCCCCCGGGGGACAGGCAGACTATGGCTACACCTTC. Together with reference TRBV13 and TRBJ1-2, the CDR3 gives the full variable domain: AAGVIQSPRHLIKEKRETATLKCYPIPRHDTVYWYQQGPGQDPQFLISFYEKMQSDKGSIPDRFSAQQFSDYHSELNMSSLELGDSALYFCASTIPPGGQADYGYTFGSGTRLTVV.

The CDR3 nucleotides are TGTGCCAGCAGCGGCCGACAGGGCGCGAACACCGGGGAGCTGTTTTTT. Translation: CASSGRQGANTGELFF. J is TRBJ2-2 and V is TRBV7-2; TRBD1 agrees at 7 bases. Germline trimming cut 5 bases from V and 0 bases from J; bases unmatched to any gene: 6. The CDR3 runs 16 residues. CDR1 and CDR2 from the germline V gene are SGHTA and FQGNSA.

With respect to this clone: Distinct nucleotide sequences in the sample also encode this CDR3. The V gene is TRBV5-1, the J gene TRBJ1-6, with 7 nucleotides matching TRBD1. The germline V gene has CDR1 SGHRS and CDR2 YFSETQ. The CDR3 is made up of 15 amino acids. V lost 0 bases, J lost 7 bases, and 4 bases stayed unmatched. CDR3 region: CASSLGGTENSPLHF. CDR3 in DNA: TGCGCCAGCAGCTTGGGCGGGACAGAGAATTCACCCCTCCACTTT.

This clone was recorded a few times. This rearrangement joins TRBV11-2 to TRBJ1-3; D ambiguous. The CDR3 contains 17 residues. Trimming removed 1 base at V and 0 bases at J, with 13 bases between. The germline CDR1 and CDR2 sequences are SGHAT and FQNNGV. The CDR3 here is CASSLVGRRSSGNTIYF. The CDR3 DNA reads TGTGCCAGCAGCTTAGTAGGCAGGCGAAGCTCTGGAAACACCATATATTTT.

This clone was found a few times. The V gene is TRBV6-5, the J gene TRBJ1-1; the match to TRBD1 covers 7 bases. V shed 4 bases, J shed 0 bases, and the junction held 5 bases outside the gene matches. The CDR3 loop spans 15 amino acids. The germline gives CDR1 MNHEY, CDR2 SVGAGI. The CDR3 spells CASSLTQGMNTEAFF. CDR3 sequence (DNA): TGTGCCAGCAGTTTAACACAGGGGATGAACACTGAAGCTTTCTTT.

The chain links TRBV6-5 to TRBJ1-2; 8 bases agree with TRBD1. Germline CDR1 and CDR2: MNHEY and SVGAGI. This CDR3 region has 16 residues. V gave up 4 bases and J gave up 4 bases; unmatched junction bases: 11. Here the CDR3 reads CASSSGQGGSVYGYTF. CDR3 nucleotide sequence: TGTGCCAGCAGTTCCGGACAGGGTGGTAGTGTCTATGGCTACACCTTC.

The chain employs TRBV7-9 and TRBJ1-1; tentatively, D is TRBD1 (5 bases). The CDR3 loop spans 15 amino acids. Germline-derived CDR1 and CDR2 are SEHNR and FQNEAQ (reference sequence). The germline V and J ends were trimmed by 5 bases and 0 bases, with 13 bases remaining between them. CDR3 residues: CASSPTTALNTEAFF. In nucleotides, the CDR3 is TGTGCCAGCAGCCCCACGACAGCTTTGAACACTGAAGCTTTCTTT.

V usage is TRBV29-1 and J usage is TRBJ1-1; 8 bases align to TRBD1. Germline CDR1 reads SQVTM; CDR2 reads ANQGSEA. CDR3 length: 11 residues. The ends lost 7 bases at V and 5 bases at J; junction bases unmatched: 3. CDR3 bases: TGCAGCGACAGGGGGAGGACTGAAGCTTTCTTT. Residues: CSDRGRTEAFF.

The CDR3 protein is CASSFLAGGHDQPQHF. CDR3 DNA: TGTGCCAGCAGTTTCCTGGCAGGGGGCCACGATCAGCCCCAGCATTTT. The gene calls are TRBV27 and TRBJ1-5, with 8 bases fitting TRBD1. The CDR3 has 16 residues. J was trimmed by 5 bases and V by 3 bases; bases with no gene match: 9. The V gene's germline CDR1 is MNHEY and CDR2 SMNVEV (reference sequence).

In DNA form, the CDR3 reads TGTGCCAGCTCACCTGTGGAGGGGAATCATAATTCACCCCTCCACTTT. Its protein product is CASSPVEGNHNSPLHF. The V and J genes are TRBV18 and TRBJ1-6, with D tentatively TRBD1 (5 bases). V was trimmed by 3 bases and J by 5 bases, leaving 14 bases between them. The germline CDR1 and CDR2 sequences are KGHSH and LQKENI. There are 16 residues in the CDR3.

This chain uses TRBV6-1 with TRBJ1-5; 11 nucleotides match TRBD1. The CDR3 is 15 residues long. The ends lost 1 base at V and 7 bases at J; junction bases unmatched: 3. Germline V gives CDR1 MNHNS, CDR2 SASEGT. The CDR3 protein is CASSEGTGGGQPQHF. The CDR3 nucleotides are TGTGCCAGCAGTGAAGGGACAGGGGGCGGCCAGCCCCAGCATTTT.

J is TRBJ1-5 and V is TRBV5-8; 8 bases fit TRBD1. The germline V gene has CDR1 SGHTS and CDR2 YDEGEE. CDR3 length equals 18 residues. With 5 bases clipped from V and 8 bases from J, the junction kept 21 bases outside the gene matches. CDR3 bases: TGTGCCAGCAGGTTAGAGGCCGGGACAGGAACCCTGCTGGAGCCCCAGCATTTT. It is translated as CASRLEAGTGTLLEPQHF.

J is TRBJ1-4 and V is TRBV2; TRBD1 is a possible D gene (5 bases). V was clipped by 0 bases and J by 0 bases, with 17 bases between them. Germline V gene sequence: CDR1 SNHLY, CDR2 FYNNEI. CDR3 length equals 19 residues. The CDR3 sequence: CASSEALRVGDSTNEKLFF. In DNA form, the CDR3 reads TGTGCCAGCAGTGAAGCGCTTCGGGTTGGGGACTCAACTAATGAAAAACTGTTTTTT.

This rearrangement joins TRBV19 to TRBJ1-1, with 12 bases aligning to TRBD1. The CDR3 sequence is 15 residues long. Germline-derived CDR1 and CDR2 are LNHDA and SQIVND (reference sequence). J gave up 4 bases and V 6 bases, and 6 bases lay outside the gene matches. The CDR3, as DNA: TGTGCCAGTAGCGGGACAGGGGGCCGGGTCACTGAAGCTTTCTTT. Translation gives CASSGTGGRVTEAFF.

The V gene is TRBV5-1, the J gene TRBJ2-3, with a weak D call TRBD1 (6 bases). There are 18 residues in the CDR3. Deletions cut 0 bases from V and 0 bases from J, with 17 bases between. Germline CDR1 is SGHRS and CDR2 is YFSETQ. This CDR3 reads CASSLGQAYQISTDTQYF. The CDR3 nucleotides read TGCGCCAGCAGCTTGGGACAGGCCTACCAAATTAGCACAGATACGCAGTATTTT.

The rearrangement joins TRBV7-9 to TRBJ1-1, with D possibly TRBD1 on 5 matching bases. The V and J ends lost 6 bases and 4 bases respectively, with 15 bases between them. The CDR3 spans 14 residues. Germline assignment: CDR1 SEHNR and CDR2 FQNEAQ (reference sequence). CDR3 nucleotide sequence: TGTGCCAGCAGTTTGGACGGCGGGGCCACTGAAGCTTTCTTT. It encodes CASSLDGGATEAFF.

This clone was detected once. This chain joins TRBV14 and TRBJ1-2, with TRBD1 matching 10 bases. Per the germline V gene, CDR1 is SGHDN and CDR2 is FVKESK. CDR3 length: 19 residues. V was clipped by 1 base and J by 0 bases; unmatched bases: 11. The CDR3 nucleotides are TGTGCCAGCAGCCAAGTCTCCCAGTGGGACAGGGGAGCTAACTATGGCTACACCTTC. Translating gives CASSQVSQWDRGANYGYTF.

This chain connects TRBV27 to TRBJ1-2; maybe TRBD1 (6 bases). The CDR3 covers 17 residues. The V gene's germline CDR1 is MNHEY and CDR2 SMNVEV (reference sequence). V gave up 6 bases and J gave up 2 bases, with 22 bases separating them. The CDR3 nucleotides read TGTGCCAGCAGGAGACCTTCAGGGGATGGGAAGAACTATGGCTACACCTTC. The encoded protein is CASRRPSGDGKNYGYTF.

CDR3 sequence: CASSEDKNTGELFF. DNA for the CDR3: TGTGCCAGCAGCGAGGACAAGAACACCGGGGAGCTGTTTTTT. The V gene is TRBV7-2, the J gene TRBJ2-2; tentatively, D is TRBD1 (5 bases). The CDR3 spans 14 residues. The V gene's germline CDR1 is SGHTA and CDR2 FQGNSA. The V end lost 5 bases, the J end lost 1 base, and 8 bases lay between the germline ends.

In nucleotides, the CDR3 is TGTGCCAGCAGCTTAGAAGGGGGTACTAATGAAAAACTGTTTTTT. It is translated as CASSLEGGTNEKLFF. The V call is TRBV7-9, the J call TRBJ1-4, with D possibly TRBD1 on 6 matching bases. The ends were cut back, 1 base at V and 2 bases at J, with 8 bases in the middle. Per the germline V gene, CDR1 is SEHNR and CDR2 is FQNEAQ (reference sequence). The CDR3 runs to 15 residues.

This clone was seen ten or more times. The chain links TRBV6-5 to TRBJ1-4, with TRBD1 matching 9 bases. The junction had 10 bases not matched to a gene; V was cut back by 9 bases and J by 5 bases. CDR3 length: 15 amino acids. The V gene's germline CDR1 is MNHEY and CDR2 SVGAGI. The CDR3 loop is CARPTWTGENEKLFF. CDR3 DNA sequence: TGTGCCAGGCCGACTTGGACAGGGGAGAATGAAAAACTGTTTTTT.

The rearrangement joins TRBV4-1 to TRBJ1-4; 9 bases line up with TRBD1. The junction had 2 bases not matched to a gene; V was cut back by 1 base and J by 5 bases. CDR1 and CDR2 (germline): MGHRA, YSYEKL. This CDR3 has 15 amino acids. CDR3 in DNA: TGCGCCAGCAGCCAAGCGGACAGGGGAAATGAAAAACTGTTTTTT. Translation gives CASSQADRGNEKLFF.

The V and J genes are TRBV11-2 and TRBJ2-3; 10 positions agree with TRBD2. Germline CDR1 reads SGHAT; CDR2 reads FQNNGV. The CDR3 covers 18 residues. With 3 bases clipped from V and 2 bases from J, the junction kept 11 bases outside the gene matches. CDR3 sequence: CASSFLQSSGGTTDTQYF. The CDR3 DNA reads as TGTGCCAGCAGCTTTTTGCAGTCTAGCGGGGGTACCACAGATACGCAGTATTTT.

The rearrangement joins TRBV18 to TRBJ2-2; D is uncertain. The CDR3 spans 16 residues. V gave up 6 bases and J gave up 2 bases, with 16 bases separating them. Looked up from germline, CDR1 is KGHSH and CDR2 is LQKENI. CDR3 sequence reads: CASSQLVIQNTGELFF. CDR3 sequence (DNA): TGTGCCAGCTCCCAGCTAGTCATCCAAAACACCGGGGAGCTGTTTTTT. Full variable domain (rest looked up from reference TRBV18 and TRBJ2-2): NAGVMQNPRHLVRRRGQEARLRCSPMKGHSHVYWYRQLPEEGLKFMVYLQKENIIDESGMPKERFSAEFPKEGPSILRIQQVVRGDSAAYFCASSQLVIQNTGELFFGEGSRLTVL.